The text below deals with one TCR beta chain. Germline lookup yields CDR1 SEHNR and CDR2 FQNEAQ (reference sequence). Trimming removed 3 bases from V and 0 bases from J, with 14 bases in between. The CDR3 runs to 17 residues. This specimen comes from a study of OX40 agonist ivuxolimab in advanced cancers. Whole-study context: Dose-escalation cases comprised hepatocellular carcinoma, melanoma, renal cell or head and neck cancer.

This table comes from immunoSEQ multiplex PCR, and its TCRdb copy is limited to in-frame clones, with some not included. Of roughly 80,000 clones listed, more than 75% are singletons. The sequence was obtained from an adult with an advanced solid tumor such as melanoma, head and neck, liver or kidney cancer. The V call is TRBV7-9, the J call TRBJ2-2, with a tentative D call TRBD1 (6 bases). The sequencing used CD4+ or CD8+ T cells sorted from blood, collected in a trial of the OX40 agonist ivuxolimab. The CDR3 bases are TGTGCCAGCAGCTTGTGGCGGACAGTCACGAACACCGGGGAGCTGTTTTTT. Translation gives CASSLWRTVTNTGELFF.